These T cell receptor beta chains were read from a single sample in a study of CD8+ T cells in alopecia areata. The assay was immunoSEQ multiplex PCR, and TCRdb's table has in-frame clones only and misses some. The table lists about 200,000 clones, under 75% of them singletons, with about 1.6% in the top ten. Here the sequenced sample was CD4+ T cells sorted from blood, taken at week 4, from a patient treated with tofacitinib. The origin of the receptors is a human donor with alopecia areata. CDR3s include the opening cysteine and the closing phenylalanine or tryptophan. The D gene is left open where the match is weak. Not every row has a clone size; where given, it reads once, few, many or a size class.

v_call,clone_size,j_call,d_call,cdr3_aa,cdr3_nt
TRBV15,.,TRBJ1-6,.,CATSSGPREPLHF,TGTGCCACCAGCAGCGGCCCGAGGGAGCCCCTCCACTTT
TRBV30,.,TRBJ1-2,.,CAWSISDYGYTF,TGTGCCTGGAGTATCAGCGATTATGGCTACACCTTC
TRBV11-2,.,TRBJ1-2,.,CASSLVLLGGGYTF,TGTGCCAGCAGCTTAGTACTTCTAGGGGGAGGCTACACCTTC
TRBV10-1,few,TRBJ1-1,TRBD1,CASSESSGDREAFF,TGCGCCAGCAGTGAGTCGAGTGGGGACAGGGAAGCTTTCTTT
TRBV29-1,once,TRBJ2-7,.,CSVEEVGSQYEQYF,TGCAGCGTTGAAGAGGTTGGGTCCCAATACGAGCAGTACTTC
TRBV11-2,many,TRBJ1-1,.,CASSLAENTEAFF,TGTGCCAGCAGCTTAGCCGAGAACACTGAAGCTTTCTTT
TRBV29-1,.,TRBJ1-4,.,CSVGGADEKLFF,TGCAGCGTTGGAGGGGCTGACGAAAAACTGTTTTTT
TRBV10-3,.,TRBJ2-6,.,CAISVRGSKGSGANVLTF,TGTGCCATCAGTGTGAGGGGAAGTAAAGGCTCTGGGGCCAACGTCCTGACTTTC
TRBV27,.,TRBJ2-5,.,CASSAGLTGETQYF,TGTGCCAGCAGTGCCGGACTCACCGGGGAGACCCAGTACTTC
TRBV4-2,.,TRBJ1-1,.,CASSAHERRQNTEAFF,TGTGCCAGCAGCGCCCATGAGAGGAGGCAGAACACTGAAGCTTTCTTT
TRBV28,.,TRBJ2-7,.,CASSSTHEQYF,TGTGCCAGCAGTAGCACTCACGAGCAGTACTTC
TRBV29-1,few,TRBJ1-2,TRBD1,CSVKEGTGANKDYGYTF,TGCAGCGTCAAAGAGGGTACAGGGGCGAACAAGGACTATGGCTACACCTTC
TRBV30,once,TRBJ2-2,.,CAWYSGVGELFF,TGTGCCTGGTACTCCGGGGTCGGGGAGCTGTTTTTT
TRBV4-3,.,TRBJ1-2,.,CASSQAGWTYTF,TGCGCCAGCAGCCAAGCTGGGTGGACCTACACCTTC
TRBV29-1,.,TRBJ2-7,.,CSAAGGAAGYEQYF,TGCAGCGCCGCAGGGGGCGCAGCGGGGTACGAGCAGTACTTC
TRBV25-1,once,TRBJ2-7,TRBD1,CASSVGQGVLGQYF,TGTGCCAGCAGTGTGGGACAGGGGGTACTAGGGCAGTACTTC
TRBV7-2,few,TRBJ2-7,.,CASSLAQGGPDYEQYF,TGTGCCAGCAGCTTAGCGCAGGGGGGTCCAGACTACGAGCAGTACTTC
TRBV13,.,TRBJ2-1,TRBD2,CASSSTSGLSHEQFF,TGTGCCAGCAGCTCGACTAGCGGGTTGAGCCATGAGCAGTTCTTC
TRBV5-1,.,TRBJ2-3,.,CASSPAPGEDTQYF,TGCGCCAGCAGCCCCGCACCGGGGGAAGATACGCAGTATTTT
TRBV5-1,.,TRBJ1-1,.,CASTSQGFTNTEAFF,TGCGCCAGCACCTCCCAGGGGTTTACGAACACTGAAGCTTTCTTT
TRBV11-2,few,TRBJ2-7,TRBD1,CASSLRGDSSYEQYF,TGTGCCAGCAGCTTACGAGGGGACAGCTCCTACGAGCAGTACTTC
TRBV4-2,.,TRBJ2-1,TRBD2,CASSQDAGGLNEQFF,TGTGCCAGCAGCCAAGATGCGGGGGGCCTCAATGAGCAGTTCTTC
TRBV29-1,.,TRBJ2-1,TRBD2,CSVVLAGGRGNEQFF,TGCAGCGTTGTACTAGCGGGGGGGCGAGGGAATGAGCAGTTCTTC
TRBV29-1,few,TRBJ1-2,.,CSVGVRNGYTF,TGCAGCGTTGGGGTTCGGAATGGCTACACCTTC
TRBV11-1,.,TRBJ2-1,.,CASSLGGEQFF,TGTGCCAGCAGCTTAGGTGGGGAGCAGTTCTTC
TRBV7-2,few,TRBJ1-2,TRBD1,CASSFNNRGTYGYTF,TGTGCCAGCAGCTTCAATAACAGGGGTACCTATGGCTACACCTTC
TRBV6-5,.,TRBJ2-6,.,CASSLKGPGANVLTF,TGTGCCAGCAGTTTAAAGGGGCCTGGGGCCAACGTCCTGACTTTC
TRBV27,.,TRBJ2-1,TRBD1,CASTADRGRNEQFF,TGTGCCAGCACCGCGGACAGGGGGCGAAATGAGCAGTTCTTC
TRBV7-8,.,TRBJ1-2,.,CASSPRGLTGGYTF,TGTGCCAGCAGCCCAAGGGGACTCACCGGGGGCTACACCTTC